This TCR beta chain was retrieved from a study of blood T cell repertoires in COVID-19. Study background: Sites across the United States, Italy and Spain contributed samples from acute and convalescent COVID-19. PBMCs, B-cell-depleted T cells, or T cells provided the cDNA or gDNA that made up the material.

The V and J ends lost 5 bases and 1 base, in that order; junction bases with no gene match: 8. This CDR3 region has 16 residues. The germline V gene has CDR1 MNHEY and CDR2 SVGEGT. Original analysis: By means of reference gene primer amplification, nucleated cell counts were estimated. Repertoires were generated with immunoSEQ multiplex PCR, while TCRdb's copy carries only in-frame clones and drops some. V and J calls and clone size are copied from that table; D and trimming were computed from the DNA. The sample has about 110,000 clones; less than 75% are singletons. J is TRBJ1-5 and V is TRBV6-2 or TRBV6-3; 7 nucleotides agree with TRBD1. Material: peripheral blood. The TCR was taken from a woman in her thirties or forties with acute or convalescent COVID-19. The CDR3 loop reads CASSPNRGGSNQPQHF. CDR3 coding DNA: TGTGCCAGCAGTCCAAACAGGGGCGGGAGCAATCAGCCCCAGCATTTT.